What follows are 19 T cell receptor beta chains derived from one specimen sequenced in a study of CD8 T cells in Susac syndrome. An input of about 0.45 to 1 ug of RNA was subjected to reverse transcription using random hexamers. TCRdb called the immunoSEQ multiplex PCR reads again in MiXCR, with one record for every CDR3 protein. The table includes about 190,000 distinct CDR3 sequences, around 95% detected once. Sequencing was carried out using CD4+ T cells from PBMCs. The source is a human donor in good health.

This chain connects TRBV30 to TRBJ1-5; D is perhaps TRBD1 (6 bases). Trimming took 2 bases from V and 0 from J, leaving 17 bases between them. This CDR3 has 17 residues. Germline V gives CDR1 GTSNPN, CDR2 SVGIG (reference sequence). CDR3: CAWSTGTPRVSNQPQHF. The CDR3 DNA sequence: TGTGCCTGGAGTACCGGGACACCTAGGGTTAGCAATCAGCCCCAGCATTTT.

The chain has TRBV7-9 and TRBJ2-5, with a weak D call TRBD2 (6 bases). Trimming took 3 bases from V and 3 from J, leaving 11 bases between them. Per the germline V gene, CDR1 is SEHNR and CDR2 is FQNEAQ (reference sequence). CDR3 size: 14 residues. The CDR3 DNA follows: TGTGCCAGCAGCTTCGGCGGGGATGAAGAGACCCAGTACTTC. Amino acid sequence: CASSFGGDEETQYF.

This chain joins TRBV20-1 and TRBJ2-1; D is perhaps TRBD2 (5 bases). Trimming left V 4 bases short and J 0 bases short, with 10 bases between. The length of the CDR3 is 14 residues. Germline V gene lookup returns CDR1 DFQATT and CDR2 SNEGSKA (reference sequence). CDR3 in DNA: TGCAGTGCTACCCCAGCGGACTCCTACAATGAGCAGTTCTTC. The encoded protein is CSATPADSYNEQFF.

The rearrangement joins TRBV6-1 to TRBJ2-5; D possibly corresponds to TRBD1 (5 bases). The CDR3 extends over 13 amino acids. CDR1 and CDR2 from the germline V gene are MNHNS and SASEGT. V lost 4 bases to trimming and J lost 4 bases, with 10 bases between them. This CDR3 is CASSVVGAETQYF. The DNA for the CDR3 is TGTGCCAGCAGTGTGGTAGGGGCAGAGACCCAGTACTTC.

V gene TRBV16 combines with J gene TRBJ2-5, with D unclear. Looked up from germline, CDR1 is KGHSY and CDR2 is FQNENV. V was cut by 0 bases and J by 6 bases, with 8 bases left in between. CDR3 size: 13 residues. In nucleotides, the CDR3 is TGTGCCAGCAGCCAATCCCTCACTCAGACCCAGTACTTC. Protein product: CASSQSLTQTQYF.

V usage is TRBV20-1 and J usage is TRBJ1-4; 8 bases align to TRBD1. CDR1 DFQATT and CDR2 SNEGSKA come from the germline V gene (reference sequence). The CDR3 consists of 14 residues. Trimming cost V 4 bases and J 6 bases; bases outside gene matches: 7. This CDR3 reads CSANIRGRDEKLFF. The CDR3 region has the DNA TGCAGTGCTAACATCAGGGGGCGAGATGAAAAACTGTTTTTT.

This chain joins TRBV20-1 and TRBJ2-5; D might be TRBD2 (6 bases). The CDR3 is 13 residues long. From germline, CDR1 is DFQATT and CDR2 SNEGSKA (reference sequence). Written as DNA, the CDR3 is TGCAGCGCCCGGAAGGGAGGTCAAGAGACCCAGTACTTC. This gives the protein CSARKGGQETQYF.

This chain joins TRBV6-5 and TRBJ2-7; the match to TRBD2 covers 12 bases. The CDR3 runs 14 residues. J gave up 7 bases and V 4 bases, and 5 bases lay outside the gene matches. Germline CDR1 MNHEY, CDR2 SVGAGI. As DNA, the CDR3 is TGTGCCAGCAGTTCGACTAGCGGGAGAAGGGAGCAGTACGTC. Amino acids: CASSSTSGRREQYV.

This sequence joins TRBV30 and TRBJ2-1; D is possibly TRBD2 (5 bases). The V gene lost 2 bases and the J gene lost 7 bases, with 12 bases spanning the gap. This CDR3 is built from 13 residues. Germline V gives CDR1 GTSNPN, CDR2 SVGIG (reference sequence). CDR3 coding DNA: TGTGCCTGGAGTCTAGGACTGATTAATGAGCAGTTCTTC. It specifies CAWSLGLINEQFF.

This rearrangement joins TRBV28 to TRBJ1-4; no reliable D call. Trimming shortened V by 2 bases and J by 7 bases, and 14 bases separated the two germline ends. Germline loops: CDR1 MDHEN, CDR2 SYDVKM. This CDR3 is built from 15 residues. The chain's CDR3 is CASSLPGTIGEKLFF. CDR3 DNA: TGTGCCAGCAGTTTACCTGGCACAATAGGTGAAAAACTGTTTTTT.

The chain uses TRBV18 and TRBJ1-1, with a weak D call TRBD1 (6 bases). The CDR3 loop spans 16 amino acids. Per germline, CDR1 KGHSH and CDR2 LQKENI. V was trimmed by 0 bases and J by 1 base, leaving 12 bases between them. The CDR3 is CASSPPVRTENTEAFF. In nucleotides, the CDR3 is TGTGCCAGCTCACCACCGGTTAGGACAGAGAACACTGAAGCTTTCTTT.

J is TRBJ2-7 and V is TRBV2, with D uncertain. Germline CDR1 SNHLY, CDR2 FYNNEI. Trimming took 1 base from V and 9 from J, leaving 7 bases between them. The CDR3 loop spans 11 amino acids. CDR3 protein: CASSEEVGQYF. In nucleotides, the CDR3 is TGTGCCAGCAGTGAAGAAGTAGGGCAGTACTTC.

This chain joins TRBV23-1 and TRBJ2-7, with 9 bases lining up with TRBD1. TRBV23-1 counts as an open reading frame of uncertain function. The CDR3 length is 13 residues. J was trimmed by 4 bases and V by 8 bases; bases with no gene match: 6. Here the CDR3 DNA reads TGCGCCAGCGCAACAGGGGGCATATACGAGCAGTACGTC. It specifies CASATGGIYEQYV.

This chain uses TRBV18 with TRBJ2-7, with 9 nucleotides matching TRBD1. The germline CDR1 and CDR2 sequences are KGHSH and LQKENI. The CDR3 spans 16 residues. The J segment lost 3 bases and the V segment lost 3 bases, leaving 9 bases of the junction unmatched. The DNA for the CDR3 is TGTGCCAGCTCACCTCGTTTGAGGACAGGGGTCTACGAGCAGTACGTC. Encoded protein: CASSPRLRTGVYEQYV.

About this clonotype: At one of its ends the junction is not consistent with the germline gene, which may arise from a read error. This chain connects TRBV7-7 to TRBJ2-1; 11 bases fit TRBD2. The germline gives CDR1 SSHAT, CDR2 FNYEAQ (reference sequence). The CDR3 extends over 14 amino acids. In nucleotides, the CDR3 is TGTGCTAGCAGCCGCGGGACTAGCGGCTATGAGCAGTTCTTC. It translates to CASSRGTSGYEQFF.

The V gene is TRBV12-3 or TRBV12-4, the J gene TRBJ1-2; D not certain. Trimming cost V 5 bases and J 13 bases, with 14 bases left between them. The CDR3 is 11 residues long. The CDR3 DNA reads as TGTGCCAGCAGTCTAGGAGACCCGCTCACCTTC. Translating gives CASSLGDPLTF.

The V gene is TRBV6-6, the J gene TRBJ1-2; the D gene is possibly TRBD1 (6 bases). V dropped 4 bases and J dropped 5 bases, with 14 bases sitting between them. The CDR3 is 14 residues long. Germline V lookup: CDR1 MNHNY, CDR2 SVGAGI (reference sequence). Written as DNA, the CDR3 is TGTGCCAGCAGTTCGGGAGACGGACAGTATGGCTACACCTTC. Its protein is CASSSGDGQYGYTF.

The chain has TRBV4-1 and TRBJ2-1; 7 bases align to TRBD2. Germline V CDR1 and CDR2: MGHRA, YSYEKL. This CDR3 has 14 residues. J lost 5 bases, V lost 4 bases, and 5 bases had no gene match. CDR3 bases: TGCGCCAGCAGCCCCCTGGCGGGAGACAATGAGCAGTTCTTC. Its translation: CASSPLAGDNEQFF.

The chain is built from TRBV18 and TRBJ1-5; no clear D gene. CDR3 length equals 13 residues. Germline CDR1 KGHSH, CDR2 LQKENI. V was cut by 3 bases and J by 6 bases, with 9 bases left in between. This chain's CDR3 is CASSPGWGQPQHF. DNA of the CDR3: TGTGCCAGCTCACCTGGGTGGGGTCAGCCCCAGCATTTT.